The 9 T cell receptor beta chains in this list originate from one sample, sequenced in a study of blood T cell repertoires in COVID-19 (dated by TCRdb to about 2020). The library was generated by the immunoSEQ multiplex PCR assay. Imported from immuneACCESS, the table was reduced by TCRdb to in-frame sequences with V and J called. These copies leave out some clones; in studies compared against another copy, an unresolved V gene accounts for under half, and the cause of the remainder is not known. Present in this sample are more than 250,000 clones, roughly 84% of which were seen just once. Around 9.1% of the sample rests with the top ten. The sample consisted of peripheral blood. These TCRs come from a human donor in a cohort sampled during active COVID-19.

The J gene is TRBJ2-1, the V gene TRBV9; D is perhaps TRBD2 (5 bases). The germline V and J ends were trimmed by 3 bases and 0 bases, with 10 bases remaining between them. Germline CDR1 and CDR2: SGDLS and YYNGEE. The CDR3 is 15 amino acids. The CDR3 loop is CASSAGESSYNEQFF. The CDR3 nucleotides are TGTGCCAGCAGCGCCGGGGAGAGCTCCTACAATGAGCAGTTCTTC.

This clone has only a few counts. CDR3 in amino acids: CASSPTGTEAFF. The CDR3 coding sequence is TGTGCCAGCAGTCCGACGGGCACTGAAGCTTTCTTT. This chain uses TRBV6-6 with TRBJ1-1; unclear D gene. Germline V gene data show CDR1 as MNHNY and CDR2 as SVGAGI (reference sequence). Deletions cut 5 bases from V and 4 bases from J, with 8 bases between. The CDR3 covers 12 residues.

J is TRBJ2-1 and V is TRBV6-2 or TRBV6-3; 13 positions match TRBD2. The germline gives CDR1 MNHEY, CDR2 SVGEGT. CDR3 length equals 16 residues. J lost 9 bases, V lost 6 bases, and 11 bases had no gene match. The CDR3 here is CASSRTGTSGVGEQFF. The DNA for the CDR3 is TGTGCCAGCAGCAGAACCGGGACTAGCGGGGTAGGTGAGCAGTTCTTC.

The rearrangement links TRBV7-9 to TRBJ2-1; 12 bases line up with TRBD2. There are 18 residues in the CDR3. Germline trimming cut 4 bases from V and 0 bases from J; bases unmatched to any gene: 7. Per germline, CDR1 SEHNR and CDR2 FQNEAQ (reference sequence). The CDR3 DNA reads as TGTGCCAGCAGCTCCCGACTAGCGGGAGTGGACTCCTACAATGAGCAGTTCTTC. It yields the protein CASSSRLAGVDSYNEQFF.

V and J are TRBV14 and TRBJ1-2; possible D gene TRBD1, 5 bases. This CDR3 spans 16 amino acids. CDR1 SGHDN and CDR2 FVKESK come from the germline V gene. Trimming removed 2 bases at V and 8 bases at J, with 21 bases between. CDR3 nucleotides: TGTGCCAGCAGCCAATTTGTCTTCCAGGGAAATCGAGGCTACACCTTC. Translation gives CASSQFVFQGNRGYTF.

This clone appeared a single time. The chain carries TRBV9 and TRBJ2-1; D might be TRBD1 (5 bases). The CDR3 length is 14 residues. Per germline, CDR1 SGDLS and CDR2 YYNGEE. V lost 3 bases and J 9 bases, leaving 16 bases between the germline ends. This CDR3 is CASSAWGGAGEQFF. For the CDR3, the DNA is TGTGCCAGCAGCGCGTGGGGTGGGGCTGGTGAGCAGTTCTTC.

V usage is TRBV28 and J usage is TRBJ1-3; D gene uncertain. In germline, CDR1 is MDHEN, CDR2 SYDVKM. The CDR3 spans 15 residues. Trimming cost V 6 bases and J 0 bases, with 12 bases left between them. Here the CDR3 reads CASSRNPSSGNTIYF. In DNA form, the CDR3 reads TGTGCCAGCAGCCGGAATCCTAGCTCTGGAAACACCATATATTTT. Combining the CDR3 with reference TRBV28 and TRBJ1-3 gives the whole variable domain DVKVTQSSRYLVKRTGEKVFLECVQDMDHENMFWYRQDPGLGLRLIYFSYDVKMKEKGDIPEGYSVSREKKERFSLILESASTNQTSMYLCASSRNPSSGNTIYFGEGSWLTVV.

This chain uses TRBV19 with TRBJ1-2; possible D gene TRBD1, 5 bases. Germline CDR1 reads LNHDA; CDR2 reads SQIVND (reference sequence). Between the trimmed V and J ends, which lost 3 bases and 8 bases, there was a span of 13 bases. The CDR3 loop spans 13 amino acids. DNA for the CDR3: TGTGCCAGTAGTATCGGGGGGTACGGAGGCTACACCTTC. Its protein product is CASSIGGYGGYTF.

This clone was counted many times. V usage is TRBV6-2 or TRBV6-3 and J usage is TRBJ2-5; 8 bases map to TRBD2. The V segment lost 6 bases and the J segment 1 base; nucleotides outside the gene matches: 10. The CDR3 totals 16 residues. The germline V gene has CDR1 MNHEY and CDR2 SVGEGT. The CDR3 DNA follows: TGTGCCAGCAGCTTCCTCTCCGGGACTAGCCAAGAGACCCAGTACTTC. Residues: CASSFLSGTSQETQYF.